Below, 26 T cell receptor beta chains from the same sample are listed, as sequenced in a study of T cell repertoires in cytomegalovirus infection. TCRdb analysed the reads with MiXCR anew, one entry per CDR3 protein. The sample shows about 180,000 distinct CDR3 sequences, approximately 15% of them seen only once. Sequenced material: PBMCs. The receptors were sampled from a human donor in good health (CMV status not recorded). Some clones in this sample may be carry-over from other donors' samples.

Ten or more counts support this clonotype. This rearrangement joins TRBV2 to TRBJ1-1; 12 bases map to TRBD1. This CDR3 has 15 residues. Trimming cost V 3 bases and J 5 bases; bases outside gene matches: 4. Germline-derived CDR1 and CDR2 are SNHLY and FYNNEI. As DNA, the CDR3 is TGTGCCAGCAGTGAGAGGGACAGGGGGCGAACTGAAGCTTTCTTT. It translates to CASSERDRGRTEAFF.

This clonotype was detected only a few times. The chain is built from TRBV6-1 and TRBJ1-2, with D hard to call. The germline V gene encodes CDR1 MNHNS and CDR2 SASEGT. V shed 3 bases and J shed 7 bases, with 12 bases lying between them. The CDR3 runs to 13 residues. This CDR3 reads CASSDGGFGGYTF. For the CDR3, the DNA is TGTGCCAGCAGTGATGGTGGTTTCGGTGGCTACACCTTC.

The chain has TRBV25-1 and TRBJ2-3; D is undetermined. The CDR3 sequence is 12 residues long. Germline CDR1 is MGHDK and CDR2 is SYGVNS. V lost 4 bases, J lost 6 bases, and 8 bases lay in between. CDR3: CASSGLLDTQYF. CDR3 nucleotide sequence: TGTGCCAGCAGTGGTCTTTTGGATACGCAGTATTTT.

This clonotype was observed at least ten times. The V and J genes are TRBV7-3 and TRBJ2-2; TRBD1 is a possible D gene (6 bases). V lost 4 bases and J 2 bases, leaving 11 bases between the germline ends. Germline V gene sequence: CDR1 SGHTA, CDR2 FQGTGA. The CDR3 length is 15 residues. The CDR3 DNA reads TGTGCCAGCAGCTCGGGACATCCTAACACCGGGGAGCTGTTTTTT. Encoded protein: CASSSGHPNTGELFF.

V is TRBV9 and J is TRBJ2-1; 8 bases agree with TRBD2. This CDR3 is 13 amino acids long. Trimming removed 4 bases from V and 6 bases from J; junction bases left unmatched: 3. CDR1 and CDR2 (germline): SGDLS, YYNGEE. CDR3 sequence reads: CASSPGTSNEQFF. The CDR3 nucleotides are TGTGCCAGCAGCCCCGGGACTAGCAATGAGCAGTTCTTC.

DNA of the CDR3: TGCAGCGTCGAGAGAACAGGGGGAAATTGGAATGAGCAGTTCTTC. Its translation: CSVERTGGNWNEQFF. V usage is TRBV29-1 and J usage is TRBJ2-1; 8 positions match TRBD1. The germline V gene has CDR1 SQVTM and CDR2 ANQGSEA. The V segment lost 6 bases and the J segment 7 bases; nucleotides outside the gene matches: 14. The CDR3 runs 15 residues.

The rearrangement uses TRBV6-5 and TRBJ1-5; D ambiguous. This CDR3 has 13 residues. V gave up 5 bases and J gave up 5 bases, with 10 bases separating them. The germline V gene has CDR1 MNHEY and CDR2 SVGAGI. CDR3 sequence (DNA): TGTGCCAGCAGTGGGCAGGCGTATCAGCCCCAGCATTTT. This sequence encodes CASSGQAYQPQHF.

J is TRBJ1-1 and V is TRBV18, with D perhaps TRBD1 (6 bases). In germline, CDR1 is KGHSH, CDR2 LQKENI. The CDR3 is made up of 18 amino acids. Trimming took 6 bases from V and 1 from J, leaving 24 bases between them. CDR3 loop: CASSEVYGGGFANTEAFF. CDR3 nucleotide sequence: TGTGCCAGCTCCGAGGTTTACGGGGGGGGCTTCGCGAACACTGAAGCTTTCTTT.

This clonotype has a count of ten or more. This chain uses TRBV7-2 with TRBJ2-7; D not resolved. This CDR3 comprises 11 residues. Germline assignment: CDR1 SGHTA and CDR2 FQGNSA. V lost 5 bases to trimming and J lost 4 bases, with 6 bases between them. Written as DNA, the CDR3 is TGTGCCAGCAGCGATAGTTACGAGCAGTACTTC. It translates to CASSDSYEQYF.

This clonotype was observed a handful of times. The chain has TRBV27 and TRBJ2-2, with 8 bases aligning to TRBD2. From germline, CDR1 is MNHEY and CDR2 SMNVEV (reference sequence). This CDR3 has 17 amino acids. V trimming: 3 bases; J trimming: 5 bases; junction bases outside the gene matches: 11. CDR3 region: CASSFLIAGSGTGELFF. As DNA, the CDR3 is TGTGCCAGCAGTTTCCTTATAGCGGGAAGCGGTACCGGGGAGCTGTTTTTT.

This clonotype has at least ten counts. V gene TRBV7-2 combines with J gene TRBJ1-4; D is possibly TRBD1 (6 bases). Trimming removed 5 bases from V and 8 bases from J, with 18 bases in between. CDR1 is SGHTA, CDR2 FQGNSA, per germline. There are 15 residues in the CDR3. CDR3 in DNA: TGTGCCAGCAGCGGAAGCAGGGGCAGAGGGGAAAAACTGTTTTTT. The encoded protein is CASSGSRGRGEKLFF.

This clonotype has ten or more counts. The chain has TRBV7-2 and TRBJ2-1, with 11 bases matching TRBD2. The CDR3 totals 15 residues. Trimming cost V 4 bases and J 4 bases; bases outside gene matches: 3. CDR1 and CDR2 from the germline V gene are SGHTA and FQGNSA. This CDR3 reads CASSYTSGSYNEQFF. The CDR3 DNA sequence: TGTGCCAGCAGCTATACTAGCGGGAGTTACAATGAGCAGTTCTTC. Full variable domain (missing parts from reference TRBV7-2 and TRBJ2-1): GAGVSQSPSNKVTEKGKDVELRCDPISGHTALYWYRQSLGQGLEFLIYFQGNSAPDKSGLPSDRFSAERTGGSVSTLTIQRTQQEDSAVYLCASSYTSGSYNEQFFGPGTRLTVL.

This clonotype was detected a few times. V gene TRBV2 combines with J gene TRBJ1-1; 8 positions match TRBD1. This CDR3 comprises 15 residues. Germline assignment: CDR1 SNHLY and CDR2 FYNNEI. The junction had 10 bases not matched to a gene; V was cut back by 3 bases and J by 7 bases. The chain's CDR3 is CASSDWRQGYDEAFF. CDR3 DNA sequence: TGTGCCAGCAGTGATTGGAGACAGGGGTATGATGAAGCTTTCTTT.

This clonotype has a handful of counts. The chain uses TRBV20-1 and TRBJ1-1; possibly TRBD1 for D (6 bases). The ends were cut back, 3 bases at V and 0 bases at J, with 8 bases in the middle. In germline, CDR1 is DFQATT, CDR2 SNEGSKA (reference sequence). The CDR3 length is 13 residues. The DNA for the CDR3 is TGCAGTGCTAGGGACAGCTTGAACACTGAAGCTTTCTTT. It yields the protein CSARDSLNTEAFF.

This clonotype was recorded at least ten times. The V call is TRBV7-2, the J call TRBJ2-7; 10 bases align to TRBD2. This CDR3 has 15 amino acids. The germline V gene has CDR1 SGHTA and CDR2 FQGNSA. V shed 1 base, J shed 6 bases, and the junction held 6 bases outside the gene matches. CDR3 bases: TGTGCCAGCAGCTTAGAGCCTAGCGGGAGAGGCGAGCAGTACTTC. Its protein product is CASSLEPSGRGEQYF.

Remarks on this clonotype: One end of the junction varies from germline; a read error may be responsible. V is TRBV11-2 and J is TRBJ2-2, with D possibly matching TRBD2 (5 bases). CDR3 length: 15 residues. The germline V gene encodes CDR1 SGHAT and CDR2 FQNNGV. The CDR3 bases are TGTGCCATCAGCCAATCCGGGAATGCGGGCGGGGAGCTGTTTTTT. The encoded protein is CAISQSGNAGGELFF.

In its sample, this clonotype was seen many times. The chain is built from TRBV12-3 or TRBV12-4 and TRBJ1-1, with 9 bases aligning to TRBD1. There are 14 residues in the CDR3. Unmatched junction bases numbered 5, after V lost 7 bases and J lost 2 bases. For the CDR3, the DNA is TGTGCCAGCATCGGGGGACAGGGTAACACTGAAGCTTTCTTT. This translates into CASIGGQGNTEAFF.

There are many counts of this clonotype. The rearrangement uses TRBV2 and TRBJ2-3; 13 bases align to TRBD2. The CDR3 covers 17 residues. Germline V gives CDR1 SNHLY, CDR2 FYNNEI. The V and J ends lost 3 bases and 0 bases, in that order; junction bases with no gene match: 3. This CDR3 is CASSDGTSGTSTDTQYF. For the CDR3, the DNA is TGTGCCAGCAGTGATGGGACTAGCGGGACTAGCACAGATACGCAGTATTTT.

The chain carries TRBV7-9 and TRBJ2-3; maybe TRBD2 (7 bases). Germline V gives CDR1 SEHNR, CDR2 FQNEAQ (reference sequence). V lost 8 bases and J lost 2, with 17 bases in between. The CDR3 runs 15 residues. The CDR3 reads CASQGRGVSTDTQYF. CDR3 DNA: TGTGCCAGCCAAGGGAGGGGGGTCTCCACAGATACGCAGTATTTT. Complete variable domain (other parts from reference TRBV7-9 and TRBJ2-3): DTGVSQNPRHKITKRGQNVTFRCDPISEHNRLYWYRQTLGQGPEFLTYFQNEAQLEKSRLLSDRFSAERPKGSFSTLEIQRTEQGDSAMYLCASQGRGVSTDTQYFGPGTRLTVL.

The chain employs TRBV5-6 and TRBJ2-1; possibly TRBD1 for D (5 bases). CDR1 and CDR2 from the germline V gene are SGHDT and YYEEEE. The V gene lost 0 bases and the J gene lost 7 bases, with 14 bases spanning the gap. The CDR3 spans 15 residues. CDR3 in amino acids: CASSLVGAPDNEQFF. As DNA, the CDR3 is TGTGCCAGCAGCTTGGTAGGGGCGCCGGATAATGAGCAGTTCTTC.

The chain couples TRBV15 to TRBJ1-1, with D maybe TRBD1 (5 bases). Germline CDR1 reads LNHNV; CDR2 reads YYDKDF (reference sequence). Trimming shortened V by 0 bases and J by 6 bases, and 8 bases separated the two germline ends. CDR3 length: 13 amino acids. CDR3 sequence: CATSRDLGAEAFF. The CDR3 nucleotides read TGTGCCACCAGCAGAGATCTGGGGGCTGAAGCTTTCTTT.

The chain couples TRBV20-1 to TRBJ2-2; TRBD2 matches at 10 bases. The V gene's germline CDR1 is DFQATT and CDR2 SNEGSKA (reference sequence). V lost 2 bases to trimming and J lost 5 bases; unmatched junction nucleotides: 5. This CDR3 spans 15 amino acids. CDR3 nucleotide sequence: TGCAGTGCTAGACTAGCGGGAGCAAGGACCGGGGAGCTGTTTTTT. Residues: CSARLAGARTGELFF.

In this sample, this clonotype turned up a few times. J is TRBJ1-2 and V is TRBV2; D is perhaps TRBD1 (6 bases). The V end was cut by 7 bases, the J end by 5 bases, with 23 bases between. The CDR3 runs to 16 residues. Germline V gene lookup returns CDR1 SNHLY and CDR2 FYNNEI. Here the CDR3 reads CASIPTGIQAGYGYTF. Here the CDR3 DNA reads TGTGCCAGCATCCCCACAGGGATTCAAGCCGGATATGGCTACACCTTC. Full variable domain (rest looked up from reference TRBV2 and TRBJ1-2): EPEVTQTPSHQVTQMGQEVILRCVPISNHLYFYWYRQILGQKVEFLVSFYNNEISEKSEIFDDQFSVERPDGSNFTLKIRSTKLEDSAMYFCASIPTGIQAGYGYTFGSGTRLTVV.

This clonotype was found many times. This chain connects TRBV27 to TRBJ1-1; tentatively, D is TRBD1 (5 bases). Germline V gene lookup returns CDR1 MNHEY and CDR2 SMNVEV (reference sequence). V lost 6 bases and J lost 6, with 14 bases in between. The CDR3 contains 13 residues. The CDR3 nucleotides read TGTGCCAGCAGCTCCAGGGTTTTTGCTGAAGCTTTCTTT. This sequence encodes CASSSRVFAEAFF.

This clonotype was counted many times. This chain uses TRBV28 with TRBJ1-3; tentatively, D is TRBD1 (5 bases). The V end was cut by 4 bases, the J end by 2 bases, with 12 bases between. This CDR3 region has 15 residues. The germline V gene encodes CDR1 MDHEN and CDR2 SYDVKM. The DNA of the CDR3 is TGTGCCAGCAGTTCTCCGGGGGGTCCTGGAAACACCATATATTTT. This codes for CASSSPGGPGNTIYF.

The genes are TRBV10-3 and TRBJ2-3; D may correspond to TRBD1 or TRBD2 (6 bases each). The CDR3 is made up of 13 amino acids. V gave up 8 bases and J gave up 5 bases, with 14 bases separating them. CDR1 is ENHRY and CDR2 is SYGVKD in the germline V gene. This chain's CDR3 is CAIRPGGEDTQYF. CDR3 DNA: TGTGCCATCCGGCCCGGGGGCGAAGATACGCAGTATTTT.